This entry lists 5 T cell receptor beta chains sequenced from one sample in a study of cytomegalovirus exposure and HLA in healthy donors. The PCR made use of 60 Vbeta and 13 Jbeta primers. TCRdb's copy holds only in-frame clones and misses some; the assay was immunoSEQ multiplex PCR. In the table there are under 130,000 clones, about 83% of which are singletons. Sequencing was performed on PBMCs. These receptors all stem from a man aged 18 to 30 in good health and CMV-seronegative.

V gene TRBV14 combines with J gene TRBJ1-1; D remains ambiguous. From germline, CDR1 is SGHDN and CDR2 FVKESK. The V end lost 4 bases, the J end lost 1 base, and 13 bases lay between the germline ends. The CDR3 has 15 residues. As DNA, the CDR3 is TGTGCCAGCAGCCCCCGGCCCGGGTCGAACACTGAAGCTTTCTTT. It specifies CASSPRPGSNTEAFF. Complete variable domain (other parts from reference TRBV14 and TRBJ1-1): EAGVTQFPSHSVIEKGQTVTLRCDPISGHDNLYWYRRVMGKEIKFLLHFVKESKQDESGMPNNRFLAERTGGTYSTLKVQPAELEDSGVYFCASSPRPGSNTEAFFGQGTRLTVV.

This clone was observed once. The J gene is TRBJ1-3, the V gene TRBV9, with D perhaps matching TRBD1 (6 bases). The V gene's germline CDR1 is SGDLS and CDR2 YYNGEE. This CDR3 has 15 residues. Trimming removed 0 bases from V and 2 bases from J, with 9 bases in between. This CDR3 reads CASSVAGATGNTIYF. The CDR3 DNA sequence: TGTGCCAGCAGCGTAGCAGGGGCCACTGGAAACACCATATATTTT.

This chain uses TRBV7-6 with TRBJ2-7; 8 bases align to TRBD1. The J segment lost 5 bases and the V segment lost 5 bases, leaving 17 bases of the junction unmatched. Per germline, CDR1 SGHVS and CDR2 FNYEAQ. The CDR3 length is 17 residues. The CDR3, as DNA: TGTGCCAGCAGCCTCCACGGGACAGGTAACCTAGGCGACGAGCAGTACTTC. It codes for CASSLHGTGNLGDEQYF.

The chain has TRBV7-8 and TRBJ1-5, with 10 bases fitting TRBD1. The V and J ends lost 5 bases and 5 bases, in that order; junction bases with no gene match: 3. Germline V gene lookup returns CDR1 SGHVS and CDR2 FQNEAQ. The CDR3 contains 14 residues. The CDR3 reads CASSQGTGDQPQHF. Written as DNA, the CDR3 is TGTGCCAGCAGCCAAGGGACAGGGGATCAGCCCCAGCATTTT.

This clone has only one observation. The V and J genes are TRBV9 and TRBJ1-1; 12 bases match TRBD1. With V trimmed by 3 bases and J by 4 bases, 10 bases remained unmatched. CDR3 length: 17 amino acids. The germline V gene encodes CDR1 SGDLS and CDR2 YYNGEE. The CDR3 sequence is CASSGGGTGGVRTEAFF. Written as DNA, the CDR3 is TGTGCCAGCAGCGGTGGAGGGACAGGGGGCGTTCGCACTGAAGCTTTCTTT.